Described below is a single TCR beta chain sequence and its context. This sample was taken from a study of blood T cell repertoires in COVID-19. The V gene's germline CDR1 is MNHNS and CDR2 SASEGT. Trimming stripped 0 bases from V and 8 bases from J, with 16 bases between. This CDR3 region has 15 residues. TCRdb's table, derived via immunoSEQ multiplex PCR, lists solely in-frame clones and lacks some. The top ten hold under 20% of the sample, which has approximately 61,000 clones, 80% to 90% seen once. V usage is TRBV6-1 and J usage is TRBJ1-2, with D possibly being TRBD1 (5 bases). The TCR was taken from a woman of 80 years or more with active COVID-19. Sequencing was performed on peripheral blood. In DNA form, the CDR3 reads TGTGCCAGCAGTGAAGCTTTCGGCGGGGGTATGGGCTACACCTTC. It encodes CASSEAFGGGMGYTF.